This record covers a single TCR beta chain. Its antigen is unidentified. Other DNA variants within this sample encode the same CDR3. V lost 0 bases to trimming and J lost 4 bases, with 7 bases between them. The CDR3 loop spans 13 amino acids. The germline gives CDR1 SGHDT, CDR2 YYEEEE. These data belong to a study of chemoradiotherapy in HPV16-positive cancers. Study overall: Candidate HPV-specific clones and shared TCR motifs came from two HPV16-positive patients.

TCRdb keeps only in-frame clones here, not all; method: immunoSEQ multiplex PCR. This table holds 20,000 to 25,000 clones, 85% to 90% found once. Study conclusions and caveats: Functional assays defining HPV-specific T cells used only a couple of HPV16-positive patients.

This material consisted of blood, taken from a patient who underwent chemoradiotherapy. This clonotype was sampled from a human donor with HPV-associated anogenital cancer. V is TRBV5-6 and J is TRBJ1-1; no firm D call. The CDR3 reads CASSLGFGTEAFF. The CDR3 DNA sequence: TGTGCCAGCAGCTTGGGTTTTGGCACTGAAGCTTTCTTT. The variable domain in full, with the rest retrieved from reference TRBV5-6 and TRBJ1-1, is DAGVTQSPTHLIKTRGQQVTLRCSPKSGHDTVSWYQQALGQGPQFIFQYYEEEERQRGNFPDRFSGHQFPNYSSELNVNALLLGDSALYLCASSLGFGTEAFFGQGTRLTVV.